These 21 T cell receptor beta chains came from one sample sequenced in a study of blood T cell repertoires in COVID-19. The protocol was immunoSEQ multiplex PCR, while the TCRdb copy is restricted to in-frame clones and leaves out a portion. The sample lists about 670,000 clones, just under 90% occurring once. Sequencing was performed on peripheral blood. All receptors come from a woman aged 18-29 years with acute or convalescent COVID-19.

CDR3 sequence reads: CASSGDRAYEQYF. CDR3 coding DNA: TGTGCCAGCTCAGGGGACAGGGCCTACGAGCAGTACTTC. The chain is built from TRBV18 and TRBJ2-7; TRBD1 aligns across 9 bases. The CDR3 length is 13 residues. Trimming removed 5 bases from V and 2 bases from J; junction bases left unmatched: 1. The germline CDR1 and CDR2 sequences are KGHSH and LQKENI.

The CDR3 protein is CASSPFLGAEAFF. The CDR3, as DNA: TGTGCCAGCAGCCCATTTTTGGGCGCTGAAGCTTTCTTT. This chain joins TRBV11-2 and TRBJ1-1; D remains ambiguous. Looked up from germline, CDR1 is SGHAT and CDR2 is FQNNGV. The germline V and J ends were trimmed by 5 bases and 6 bases, with 13 bases remaining between them. The CDR3 runs 13 residues. Using reference TRBV11-2 and TRBJ1-1 for the parts outside the CDR3, the full variable domain is EAGVAQSPRYKIIEKRQSVAFWCNPISGHATLYWYQQILGQGPKLLIQFQNNGVVDDSQLPKDRFSAERLKGVDSTLKIQPAKLEDSAVYLCASSPFLGAEAFFGQGTRLTVV.

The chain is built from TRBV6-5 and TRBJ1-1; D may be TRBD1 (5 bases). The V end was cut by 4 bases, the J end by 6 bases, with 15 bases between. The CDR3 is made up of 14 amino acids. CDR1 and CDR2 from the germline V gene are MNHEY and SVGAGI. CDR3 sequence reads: CASSSRVEGPEAFF. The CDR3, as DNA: TGTGCCAGCAGTTCCAGGGTGGAGGGCCCTGAAGCTTTCTTT.

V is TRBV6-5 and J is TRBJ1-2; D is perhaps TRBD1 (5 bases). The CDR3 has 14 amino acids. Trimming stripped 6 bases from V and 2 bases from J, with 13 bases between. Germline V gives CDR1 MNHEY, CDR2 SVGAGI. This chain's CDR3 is CASSRGTENYGYTF. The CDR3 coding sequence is TGTGCCAGCAGCCGAGGGACTGAGAACTATGGCTACACCTTC.

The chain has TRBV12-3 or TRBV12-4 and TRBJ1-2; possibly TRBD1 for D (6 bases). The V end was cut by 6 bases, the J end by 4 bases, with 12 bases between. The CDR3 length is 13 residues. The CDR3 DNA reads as TGTGCCAGCAGGGTAGACAGGTTCTATGGCTACACCTTC. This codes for CASRVDRFYGYTF.

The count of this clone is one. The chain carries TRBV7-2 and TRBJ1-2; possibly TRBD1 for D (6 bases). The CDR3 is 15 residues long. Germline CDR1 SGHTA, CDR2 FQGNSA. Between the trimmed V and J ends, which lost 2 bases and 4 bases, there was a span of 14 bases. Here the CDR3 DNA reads TGTGCCAGCAGCTTAATTCAAACAGGGCGCTATGGCTACACCTTC. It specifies CASSLIQTGRYGYTF.

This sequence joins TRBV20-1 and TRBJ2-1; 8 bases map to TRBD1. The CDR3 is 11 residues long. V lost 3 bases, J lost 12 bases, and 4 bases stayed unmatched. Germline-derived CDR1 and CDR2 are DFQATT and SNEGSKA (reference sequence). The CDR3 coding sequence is TGCAGTGCTAGCCGGACAGGGCGGCAGTTCTTC. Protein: CSASRTGRQFF.

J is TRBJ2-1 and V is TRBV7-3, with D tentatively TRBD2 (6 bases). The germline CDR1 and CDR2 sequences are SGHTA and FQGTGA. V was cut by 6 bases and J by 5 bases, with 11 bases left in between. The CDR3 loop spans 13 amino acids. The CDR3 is CASSFGGNNEQFF. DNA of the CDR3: TGTGCCAGCAGTTTCGGGGGAAACAATGAGCAGTTCTTC.

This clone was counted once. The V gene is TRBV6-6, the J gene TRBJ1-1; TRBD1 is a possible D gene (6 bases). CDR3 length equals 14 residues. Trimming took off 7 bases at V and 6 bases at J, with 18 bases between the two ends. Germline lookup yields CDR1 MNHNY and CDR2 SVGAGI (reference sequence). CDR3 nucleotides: TGTGCCAGCACCCGGCGGGGGGAGGGGGCTGAAGCTTTCTTT. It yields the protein CASTRRGEGAEAFF.

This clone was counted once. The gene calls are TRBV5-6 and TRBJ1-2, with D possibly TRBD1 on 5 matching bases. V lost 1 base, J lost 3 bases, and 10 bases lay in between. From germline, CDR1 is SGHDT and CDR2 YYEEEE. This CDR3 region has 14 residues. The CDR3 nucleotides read TGTGCCAGCAGCTTGCCGGGGGTTGACTATGGCTACACCTTC. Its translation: CASSLPGVDYGYTF.

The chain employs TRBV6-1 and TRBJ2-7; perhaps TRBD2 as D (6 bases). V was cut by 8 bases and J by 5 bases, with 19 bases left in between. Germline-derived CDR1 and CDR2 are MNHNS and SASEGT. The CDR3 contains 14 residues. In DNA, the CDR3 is TGTGCCAGCGAGGAAGGTGGGGGGAGTGACGAGCAGTACTTC. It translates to CASEEGGGSDEQYF.

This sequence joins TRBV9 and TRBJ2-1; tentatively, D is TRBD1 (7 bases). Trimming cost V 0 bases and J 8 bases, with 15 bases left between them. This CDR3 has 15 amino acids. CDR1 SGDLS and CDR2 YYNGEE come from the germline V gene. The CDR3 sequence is CASSVGGDSFHEQFF. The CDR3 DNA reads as TGTGCCAGCAGCGTAGGGGGGGACAGTTTTCATGAGCAGTTCTTC.

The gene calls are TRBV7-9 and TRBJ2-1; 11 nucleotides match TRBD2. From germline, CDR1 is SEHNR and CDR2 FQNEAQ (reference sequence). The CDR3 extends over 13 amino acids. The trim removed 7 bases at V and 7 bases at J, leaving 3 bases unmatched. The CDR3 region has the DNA TGTGCCAGCAACCTAGCGGGGGGTAATGAGCAGTTCTTC. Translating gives CASNLAGGNEQFF.

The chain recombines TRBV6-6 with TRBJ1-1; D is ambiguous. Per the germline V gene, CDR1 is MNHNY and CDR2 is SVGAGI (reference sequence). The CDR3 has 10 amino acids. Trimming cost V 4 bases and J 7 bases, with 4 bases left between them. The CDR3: CASSLNEAFF. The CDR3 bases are TGTGCCAGCAGTTTAAATGAAGCTTTCTTT.

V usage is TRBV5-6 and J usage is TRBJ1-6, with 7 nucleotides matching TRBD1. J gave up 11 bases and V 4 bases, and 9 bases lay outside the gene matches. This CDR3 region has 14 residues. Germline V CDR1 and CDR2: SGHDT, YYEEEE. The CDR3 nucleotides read TGTGCCAGCAGCATCGACAGGGAAGGTACACCCCTCCACTTT. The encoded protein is CASSIDREGTPLHF.

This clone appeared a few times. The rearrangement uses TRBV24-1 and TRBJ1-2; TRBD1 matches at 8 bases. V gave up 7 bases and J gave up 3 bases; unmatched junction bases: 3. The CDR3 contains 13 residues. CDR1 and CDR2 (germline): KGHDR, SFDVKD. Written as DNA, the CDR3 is TGTGCCACCAGGTCGGACAGGGACTATGGCTACACCTTC. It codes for CATRSDRDYGYTF.

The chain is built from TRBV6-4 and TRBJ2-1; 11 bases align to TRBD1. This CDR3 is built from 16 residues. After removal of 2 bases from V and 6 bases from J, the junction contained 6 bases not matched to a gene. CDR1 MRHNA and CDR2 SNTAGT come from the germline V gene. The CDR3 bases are TGTGCCAGCAGTGACGGTGGACAGGGGGCCGGCAATGAGCAGTTCTTC. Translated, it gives CASSDGGQGAGNEQFF.

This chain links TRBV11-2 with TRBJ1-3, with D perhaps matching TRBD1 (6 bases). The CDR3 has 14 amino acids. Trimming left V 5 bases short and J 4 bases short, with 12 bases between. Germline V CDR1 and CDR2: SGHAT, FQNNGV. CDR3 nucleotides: TGTGCCAGCAGCACCGGACAGATCGGAAACACCATATATTTT. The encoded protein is CASSTGQIGNTIYF.

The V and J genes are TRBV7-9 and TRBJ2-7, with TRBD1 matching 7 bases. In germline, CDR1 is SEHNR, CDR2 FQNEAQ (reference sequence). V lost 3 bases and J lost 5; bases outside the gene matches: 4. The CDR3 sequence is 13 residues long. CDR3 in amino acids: CASSLTGSHEQYF. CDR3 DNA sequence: TGTGCCAGCAGCTTGACAGGGTCCCACGAGCAGTACTTC.

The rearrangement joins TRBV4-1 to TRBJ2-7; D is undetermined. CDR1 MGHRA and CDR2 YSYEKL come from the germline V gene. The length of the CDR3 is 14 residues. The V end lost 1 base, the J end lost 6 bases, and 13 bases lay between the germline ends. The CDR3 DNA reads TGCGCCAGCAGCCAAGGGCCCGGAGTCAGCGAGCAGTACTTC. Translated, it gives CASSQGPGVSEQYF.

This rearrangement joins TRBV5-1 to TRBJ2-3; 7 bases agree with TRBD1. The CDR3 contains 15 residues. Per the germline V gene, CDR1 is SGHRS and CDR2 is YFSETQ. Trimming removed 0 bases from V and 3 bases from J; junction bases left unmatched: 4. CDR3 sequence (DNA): TGCGCCAGCAGCTTGGTAGCCAGGGGGACAGATACGCAGTATTTT. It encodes CASSLVARGTDTQYF.